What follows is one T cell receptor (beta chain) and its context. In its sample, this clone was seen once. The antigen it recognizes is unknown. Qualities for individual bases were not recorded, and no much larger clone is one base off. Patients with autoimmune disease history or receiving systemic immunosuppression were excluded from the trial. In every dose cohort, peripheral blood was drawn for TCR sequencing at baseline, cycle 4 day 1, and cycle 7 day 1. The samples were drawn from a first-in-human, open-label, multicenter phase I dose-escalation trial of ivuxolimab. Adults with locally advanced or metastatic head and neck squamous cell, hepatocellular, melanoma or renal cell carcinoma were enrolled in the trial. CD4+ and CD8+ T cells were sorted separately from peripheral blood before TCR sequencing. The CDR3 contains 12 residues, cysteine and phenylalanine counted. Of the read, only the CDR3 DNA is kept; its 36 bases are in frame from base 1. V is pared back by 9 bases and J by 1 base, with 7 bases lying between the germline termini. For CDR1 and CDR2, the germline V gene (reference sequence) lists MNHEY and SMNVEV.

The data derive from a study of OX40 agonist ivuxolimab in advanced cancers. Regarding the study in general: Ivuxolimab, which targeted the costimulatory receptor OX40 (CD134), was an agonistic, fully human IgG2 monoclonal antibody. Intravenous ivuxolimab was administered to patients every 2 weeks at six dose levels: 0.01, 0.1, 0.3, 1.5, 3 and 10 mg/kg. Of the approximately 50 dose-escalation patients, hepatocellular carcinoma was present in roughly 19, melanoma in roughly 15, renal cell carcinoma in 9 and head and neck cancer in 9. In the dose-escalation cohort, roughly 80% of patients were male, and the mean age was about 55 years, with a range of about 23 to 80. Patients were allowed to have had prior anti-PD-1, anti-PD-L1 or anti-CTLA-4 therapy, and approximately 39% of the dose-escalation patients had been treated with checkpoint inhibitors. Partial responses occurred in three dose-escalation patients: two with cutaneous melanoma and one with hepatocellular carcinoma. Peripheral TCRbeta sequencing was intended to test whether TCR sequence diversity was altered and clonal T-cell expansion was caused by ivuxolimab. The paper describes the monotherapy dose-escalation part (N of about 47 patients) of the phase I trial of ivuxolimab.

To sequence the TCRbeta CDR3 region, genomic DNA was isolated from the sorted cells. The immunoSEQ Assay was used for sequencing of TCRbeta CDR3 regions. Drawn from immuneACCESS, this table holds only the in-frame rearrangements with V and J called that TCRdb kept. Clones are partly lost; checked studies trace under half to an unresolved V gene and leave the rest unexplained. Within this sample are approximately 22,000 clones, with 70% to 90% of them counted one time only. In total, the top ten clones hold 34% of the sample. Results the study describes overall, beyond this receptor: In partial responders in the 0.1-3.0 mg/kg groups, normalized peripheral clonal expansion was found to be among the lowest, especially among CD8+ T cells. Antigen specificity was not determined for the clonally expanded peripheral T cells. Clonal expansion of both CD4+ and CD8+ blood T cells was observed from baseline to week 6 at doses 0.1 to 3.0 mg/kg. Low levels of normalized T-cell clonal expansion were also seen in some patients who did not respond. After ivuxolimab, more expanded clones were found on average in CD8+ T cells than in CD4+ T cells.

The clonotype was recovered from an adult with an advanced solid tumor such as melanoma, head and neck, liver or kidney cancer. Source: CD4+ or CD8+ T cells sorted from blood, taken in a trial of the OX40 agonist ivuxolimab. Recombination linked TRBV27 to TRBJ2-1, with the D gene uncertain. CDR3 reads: CASFASYNEQFF. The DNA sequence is TGTGCCAGTTTCGCGTCCTACAATGAGCAGTTCTTC.